This TCR beta chain appears in the sequencing data of a study of T cell responses to AZD1222 COVID-19 vaccine. The study's findings and limits: The donors showed a predominance of white British ancestry and of females, with possible underestimation of clonal diversity. Close to half of spike-specific TCRs reportedly recognize unmutated variant regions. With dominance at 160-218 and 743-854, vaccine-associated CD4 TCRs spanned spike. Just six people given AZD1222 tested seropositive at baseline.

Germline V gene data show CDR1 as SGHTA and CDR2 as FQGNSA. V shed 4 bases and J shed 0 bases, with 10 bases lying between them. This CDR3 is 15 amino acids long. Using immunoSEQ multiplex PCR, the repertoire was profiled, and TCRdb retains in-frame clones only, with some absent. The sample lists hundreds of thousands of clones, approximately 94% occurring once. As regards this clone: No antigen is known for it.

Material: peripheral blood, obtained 28 days after the second AZD1222 dose. This chain connects TRBV7-2 to TRBJ1-3; D not certain. The source of this sequence is an adult who received the AZD1222 COVID-19 vaccine. The CDR3, as DNA: TGTGCCAGCAGCTCCCGGGCCGGCTCTGGAAACACCATATATTTT. It yields the protein CASSSRAGSGNTIYF.